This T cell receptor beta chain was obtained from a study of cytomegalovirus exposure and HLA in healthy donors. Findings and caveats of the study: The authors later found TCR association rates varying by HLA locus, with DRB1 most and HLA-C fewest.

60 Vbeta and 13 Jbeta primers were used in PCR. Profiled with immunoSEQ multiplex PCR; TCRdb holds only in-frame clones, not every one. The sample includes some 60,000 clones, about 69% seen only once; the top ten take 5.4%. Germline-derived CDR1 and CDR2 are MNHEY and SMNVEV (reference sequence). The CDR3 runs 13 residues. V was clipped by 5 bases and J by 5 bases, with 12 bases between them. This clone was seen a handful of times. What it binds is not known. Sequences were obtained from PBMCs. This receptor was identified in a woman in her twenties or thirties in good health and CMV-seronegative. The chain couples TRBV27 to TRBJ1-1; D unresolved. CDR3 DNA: TGTGCCAGCAGTCCCCAGGCTCAAACTGAAGCTTTCTTT. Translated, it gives CASSPQAQTEAFF.